This TCR beta chain was sequenced during a study of OX40 agonist ivuxolimab in advanced cancers. Clones were sequenced by immunoSEQ multiplex PCR, and TCRdb holds only the in-frame ones, with some missing. The table lists about 26,000 clones, around nine tenths of them singletons, with approximately 19% in the top ten. In this sample, this clone turned up once. The input for sequencing was CD4+ or CD8+ T cells sorted from blood, taken in a trial of the OX40 agonist ivuxolimab. The sequence was collected from an adult with an advanced solid tumor such as melanoma, head and neck, liver or kidney cancer.

Here the CDR3 DNA reads TGTGCCAGCACCCGGACAGGGCTCGCCGGGGAGCTGTTTTTT. It encodes CASTRTGLAGELFF. This chain links TRBV7-9 with TRBJ2-2, with TRBD1 matching 8 bases. This CDR3 is 14 amino acids long. V shed 7 bases, J shed 6 bases, and the junction held 7 bases outside the gene matches. CDR1 is SEHNR and CDR2 is FQNEAQ in the germline V gene (reference sequence).